The 8 T cell receptor beta chains below were found in one sample sequenced in a study of blood T cell repertoires in COVID-19. Libraries were prepared by immunoSEQ multiplex PCR; TCRdb keeps only in-frame clonotypes and omits some of them. The sample includes 160,000 or so clones, around 80% of them seen just once. The sequencing input was PBMCs or T cells enriched from blood (not recorded which). The source of these receptors is a woman between 45 and 65 years old who had recovered from COVID-19.

This chain connects TRBV2 to TRBJ1-1; possibly TRBD1 for D (5 bases). The germline V gene has CDR1 SNHLY and CDR2 FYNNEI. The CDR3 runs 12 residues. The V gene lost 5 bases and the J gene lost 5 bases, with 9 bases spanning the gap. CDR3 region: CASSMDTTEAFF. In DNA form, the CDR3 reads TGTGCCAGCAGTATGGACACAACTGAAGCTTTCTTT.

This clone was counted a few times. The V call is TRBV28, the J call TRBJ2-7, with D possibly TRBD1 on 6 matching bases. V was cut by 3 bases and J by 6 bases, with 9 bases left in between. This CDR3 has 12 residues. From germline, CDR1 is MDHEN and CDR2 SYDVKM. CDR3 residues: CASSFQGREQYF. For the CDR3, the DNA is TGTGCCAGCAGTTTTCAGGGGCGCGAGCAGTACTTC. Using reference TRBV28 and TRBJ2-7 for the parts outside the CDR3, the full variable domain is DVKVTQSSRYLVKRTGEKVFLECVQDMDHENMFWYRQDPGLGLRLIYFSYDVKMKEKGDIPEGYSVSREKKERFSLILESASTNQTSMYLCASSFQGREQYFGPGTRLTVT.

The chain carries TRBV27 and TRBJ2-5, with D possibly being TRBD1 (6 bases). Germline CDR1 reads MNHEY; CDR2 reads SMNVEV (reference sequence). Trimming took 5 bases from V and 4 from J, leaving 20 bases between them. This CDR3 comprises 16 residues. CDR3 loop: CASSPNPTGKGETQYF. CDR3 in DNA: TGTGCCAGCAGTCCGAACCCCACAGGGAAGGGAGAGACCCAGTACTTC.

V gene TRBV6-4 combines with J gene TRBJ2-3; TRBD2 matches 8 bases. The germline CDR1 and CDR2 sequences are MRHNA and SNTAGT. V lost 4 bases, J lost 4 bases, and 4 bases stayed unmatched. The CDR3 covers 14 residues. The DNA for the CDR3 is TGTGCCAGCAGTGCGTCGGGAGGGCCAGATACGCAGTATTTT. Its translation is CASSASGGPDTQYF.

The chain has TRBV3-1 (or the pseudogene TRBV3-2) and TRBJ2-7; D is uncertain. The V gene lost 3 bases and the J gene lost 3 bases, with 6 bases spanning the gap. This CDR3 is 12 amino acids long. The germline gives CDR1 LGHDT, CDR2 YNNKEL (reference sequence). CDR3 sequence (DNA): TGTGCCAGCAGCCAGAGACTCTACGAGCAGTACTTC. This gives the protein CASSQRLYEQYF.

This rearrangement joins TRBV14 to TRBJ1-1, with D unresolved. V was pared by 4 bases and J by 11 bases, with 23 bases between. The CDR3 spans 15 residues. Germline V gene sequence: CDR1 SGHDN, CDR2 FVKESK. This CDR3 reads CASSPLGPGLSYAFF. The CDR3 region has the DNA TGTGCCAGCAGCCCCTTAGGACCCGGACTTTCATATGCTTTCTTT.

V usage is TRBV24-1 and J usage is TRBJ2-1; the D gene is possibly TRBD1 (6 bases). Germline CDR1 and CDR2: KGHDR and SFDVKD. The CDR3 totals 15 residues. With 4 bases removed from V and 0 bases from J, the gap between germline ends came to 9 bases. The CDR3 DNA reads as TGTGCCACCAGTGACCCAGGGGCCTCCTACAATGAGCAGTTCTTC. This sequence encodes CATSDPGASYNEQFF.

The rearrangement joins TRBV4-3 to TRBJ2-3, with TRBD2 identical over 8 bases. CDR1 LGHNA and CDR2 YSLEER come from the germline V gene. J gave up 2 bases and V 3 bases, and 4 bases lay outside the gene matches. The CDR3 is made up of 15 amino acids. This chain's CDR3 is CASSQSGGITDTQYF. In DNA form, the CDR3 reads TGCGCCAGCAGCCAGTCGGGAGGGATCACAGATACGCAGTATTTT.